The present entry profiles one TCR beta chain with its context. Its antigen remains unknown. This sample stems from a study of blood T cells in healthy people across ages. General study results and limits: TCR beta diversity per million T cells fell roughly linearly with age.

A second PCR of roughly 7 to 11 cycles used a sample-barcoded 5' primer and a J-beta primer mix. TCRdb re-called the 5' RACE reads with MiXCR, one entry per CDR3 protein. The sample lists approximately 780,000 distinct CDR3 sequences, 20% to 30% occurring once. Trimming took 0 bases from V and 0 from J, leaving 7 bases between them. The CDR3 has 14 amino acids. CDR1 and CDR2 from the germline V gene are SGHRS and YFSETQ. This sample also belongs to another study, concerning T cells of mothers and their children.

The receptor was derived from a boy aged 5-17 years in good health. The sequencing input was blood. The chain links TRBV5-1 to TRBJ2-7; D remains unclear. As DNA, the CDR3 is TGCGCCAGCAGCTTGGTGGTGGACTCCTACGAGCAGTACTTC. Translation gives CASSLVVDSYEQYF.